This T cell receptor (beta chain) came from a study of T cell responses to AZD1222 COVID-19 vaccine. Regarding the study as a whole: The CD4 TCRs associated with vaccination extended across spike and predominated at 160-218 and 743-854. The reported proportion of spike-specific TCRs targeting unmutated variant regions was nearly half. Females made up more of the donors, who were largely white British, and clonal diversity may have come out too low.

A word on this clone: Its antigen is undetermined.

CDR3 length: 13 amino acids. Trimming removed 9 bases at V and 4 bases at J, with 15 bases between. Germline CDR1 is SNHLY and CDR2 is FYNNEI. Here immunoSEQ multiplex PCR was the method, and the copy in TCRdb shows in-frame clones only, minus some. The sample has 65,000 to 85,000 clones; approximately 84% are singletons. This sequence originates from an adult in good health. The chain uses TRBV2 and TRBJ1-2; no clear D. This specimen was peripheral blood, taken on day 0 of AZD1222 vaccination. The CDR3 DNA sequence: TGTGCCAGTAGGACGGAGAGTCCCTATGGCTACACCTTC. Residues: CASRTESPYGYTF.